The TCR beta chain described here comes from a study of blood T cell repertoires in COVID-19. Study-level information: T cells, B-cell-depleted T cells, or PBMCs supplied cDNA or gDNA.

Authors' methods: Estimates of nucleated cell counts were drawn from the amplification of reference gene primers. TCRdb's table, derived via immunoSEQ multiplex PCR, lists solely in-frame clones and lacks some. Clone size and the V and J calls come from that table; the DNA yielded D and trimming. The sample lists just under 150,000 clones; about 87% were seen once. Germline V gene sequence: CDR1 SGHTA, CDR2 FQGTGA. The CDR3 consists of 13 residues. V gave up 2 bases and J gave up 6 bases, with 11 bases separating them. The source is a woman in her fifties or sixties with acute or convalescent COVID-19. V is TRBV7-3 and J is TRBJ2-7, with D perhaps TRBD1 (6 bases). Sequencing was done on a sample of peripheral blood. The CDR3 loop reads CASSLYRAGEQYF. Here the CDR3 DNA reads TGTGCCAGCAGCTTATACAGGGCGGGCGAGCAGTACTTC.